This T cell receptor (beta chain) was captured in a study of blood T cell repertoires in COVID-19. Study-wide background: Sites in the United States, Italy and Spain provided acute and convalescent COVID-19 samples. Sources were T cells, B-cell-depleted T cells, or PBMCs; the material itself was cDNA or gDNA.

Germline V CDR1 and CDR2: SGHAT, FQNNGV. CDR3 length: 14 amino acids. Trimming removed 7 bases from V and 3 bases from J; junction bases left unmatched: 6. Per the original data handling: Estimation of nucleated cell counts relied on the amplification of reference gene primers. Libraries were prepared by immunoSEQ multiplex PCR; TCRdb keeps only in-frame clonotypes and omits some of them. D and trimming come from the DNA, and the V and J calls and clone size come from that table. The data show approximately 120,000 clones, approximately 82% seen once. What was sequenced was peripheral blood. The receptor comes from a man in his 60s with acute or convalescent COVID-19. The chain has TRBV11-2 and TRBJ1-1; 9 bases align to TRBD1. CDR3 bases: TGTGCCAGCACCCCCTGGACAGGGGACACTGAAGCTTTCTTT. The encoded protein is CASTPWTGDTEAFF.